The entry below gives a single T cell receptor (beta chain) sequence along with its context. The target antigen is unknown. TCRdb's table, derived via immunoSEQ multiplex PCR, lists solely in-frame clones and lacks some. The table has roughly 89,000 clones, more than 85% seen once; the top ten hold roughly 0.17%. The sample is drawn from a study of graft-versus-host responses after intestinal transplantation. CDR1 MNHNS and CDR2 SASEGT come from the germline V gene. V shed 4 bases and J shed 11 bases, with 25 bases lying between them. The CDR3 sequence is 16 residues long. This specimen was unstimulated CD4+ T cells sorted from spleen or lymph node cells, taken before intestinal transplant. The genes are TRBV6-1 and TRBJ2-3, with D maybe TRBD2 (5 bases). The receptor was derived from a human donor who received an intestinal transplant. The CDR3 DNA reads TGTGCCAGCAGTGTGGTGAGCACAACCGGGATGGTCGGGCAGTATTTT. It specifies CASSVVSTTGMVGQYF.